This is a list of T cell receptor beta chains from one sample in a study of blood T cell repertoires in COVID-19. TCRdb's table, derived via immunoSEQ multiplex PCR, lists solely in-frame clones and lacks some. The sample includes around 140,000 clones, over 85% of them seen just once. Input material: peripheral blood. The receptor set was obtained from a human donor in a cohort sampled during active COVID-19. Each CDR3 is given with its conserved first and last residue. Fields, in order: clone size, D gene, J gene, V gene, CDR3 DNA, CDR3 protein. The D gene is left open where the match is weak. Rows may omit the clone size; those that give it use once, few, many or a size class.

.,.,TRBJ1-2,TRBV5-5,TGTGCCAGCAGCTTGGGGAGGGTATACTATGGCTACACCTTC,CASSLGRVYYGYTF
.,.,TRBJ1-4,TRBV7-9,TGTGCCAGCAGCCTAAGCTCTGCGGGTGAAAAACTGTTTTTT,CASSLSSAGEKLFF
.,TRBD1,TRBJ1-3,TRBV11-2,TGTGCCAGCAGCCCTACAGGGGGCGGTGGAAACACCATATATTTT,CASSPTGGGGNTIYF
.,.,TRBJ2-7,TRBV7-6,TGTGCCAGCAGCTTAGGGACAGTATACGAGCAGTACTTC,CASSLGTVYEQYF
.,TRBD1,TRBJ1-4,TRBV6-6,TGTGCCAGCAGTCCCGGGACAGGGGACGAAAAACTGTTTTTT,CASSPGTGDEKLFF
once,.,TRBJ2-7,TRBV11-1,TGTGCCAGCAGCTTTGGTACAGGGCGCTCCTACGAGCAGTACTTC,CASSFGTGRSYEQYF
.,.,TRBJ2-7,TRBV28,TGTGCCAGCACAGTAGCCGGGGGTAGCTACGAGCAGTACTTC,CASTVAGGSYEQYF
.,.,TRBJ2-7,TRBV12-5,TGTGCTAGTGCCCAGACCTACGAGCAGTACTTC,CASAQTYEQYF
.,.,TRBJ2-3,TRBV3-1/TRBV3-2,TGTGCCAGCAGCTCCGGGACTCTTAGAGATACGCAGTATTTT,CASSSGTLRDTQYF
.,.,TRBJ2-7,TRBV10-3,TGTGCCATCAGCGACCCTTTAACAGACCGATACGAGCAGTACTTC,CAISDPLTDRYEQYF
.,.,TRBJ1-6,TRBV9,TGTGCCAGCAGCGTAAGACAGAGCTCCTATAATTCACCCCTCCACTTT,CASSVRQSSYNSPLHF
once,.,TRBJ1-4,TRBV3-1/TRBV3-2,TGTGCCAGCAGCCAAGAGTACAGCCACAATGAAAAACTGTTTTTT,CASSQEYSHNEKLFF
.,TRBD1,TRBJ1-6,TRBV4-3,TGCGCCAGCAGCCGGGACAGTGGTTCACCCCTCCACTTT,CASSRDSGSPLHF
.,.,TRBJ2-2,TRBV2,TGTGCCAGCAGACAGCTGGCGGGAACCGGGGAGCTGTTTTTT,CASRQLAGTGELFF
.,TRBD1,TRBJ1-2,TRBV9,TGTGCCAGCAGCAACGTAATTCCCACTACAGGGGGCGCGGAAAACTATGGCTACACCTTC,CASSNVIPTTGGAENYGYTF
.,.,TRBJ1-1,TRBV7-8,TGTGCCAGCAGCTTTAGGGAGGTCGACACTGAAGCTTTCTTT,CASSFREVDTEAFF
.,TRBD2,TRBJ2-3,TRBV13,TGTGCCAGCAGCGTGGGACTAGCGGTAGATACGCAGTATTTT,CASSVGLAVDTQYF
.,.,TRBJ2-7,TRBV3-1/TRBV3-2,TGTGCCAGCAGCCGGGACATTGCCTACGAGCAGTACTTC,CASSRDIAYEQYF
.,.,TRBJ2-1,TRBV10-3,TGTGCCATCAAGCTCCGGGATGAGCAGTTCTTC,CAIKLRDEQFF
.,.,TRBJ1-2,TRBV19,TGTGCCAGTAGTATATTGGCGGCTTATGGCTACACCTTC,CASSILAAYGYTF
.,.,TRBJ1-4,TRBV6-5,TGTGCCAGCAGTTTACAGGCCTTTAATGAAAAACTGTTTTTT,CASSLQAFNEKLFF
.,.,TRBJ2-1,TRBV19,TGTGCCAGTAGTTTACCGGGACATGCGGTCGATGAGCAGTTCTTC,CASSLPGHAVDEQFF
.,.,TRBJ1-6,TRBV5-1,TGCGCCAGCAGCTTGGGGGCCTTTGCACCCCTCCACTTT,CASSLGAFAPLHF
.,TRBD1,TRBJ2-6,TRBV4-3,TGCGCCAGCAGCCAGGACAGGGCCTCTGGGGCCAACGTCCTGACTTTC,CASSQDRASGANVLTF
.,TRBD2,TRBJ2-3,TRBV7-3,TGTGCCAGCAGCTTAAGCGGGGGGGCTGCAGATACGCAGTATTTT,CASSLSGGAADTQYF
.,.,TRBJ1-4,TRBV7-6,TGTGCCAGCAGCTCAAACGCAGGTTCGAATGAAAAACTGTTTTTT,CASSSNAGSNEKLFF
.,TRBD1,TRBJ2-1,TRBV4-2,TGTGCCAGCAGCCAAAATCCTGGGACAGCTTCTTTCAATGAGCAGTTCTTC,CASSQNPGTASFNEQFF
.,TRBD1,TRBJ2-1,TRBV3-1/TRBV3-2,TGTGCCAGTCGAACCTGGACAGGGCACTACAATGAGCAGTTCTTC,CASRTWTGHYNEQFF
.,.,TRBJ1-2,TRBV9,TGTGCCAGCAGCGTTAGGTCTTCGGGTGGCTACACCTTC,CASSVRSSGGYTF
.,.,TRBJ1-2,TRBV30,TGTGCCTGGAGTGGGTGGGACACGGCCTACTATGGCTACACCTTC,CAWSGWDTAYYGYTF
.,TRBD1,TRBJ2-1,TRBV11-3,TGTGCCAGCAGCTTTGACAGGGGCTCCTACAATGAGCAGTTCTTC,CASSFDRGSYNEQFF
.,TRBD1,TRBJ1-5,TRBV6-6,TGTGCCAGCAGTTACTCGGCAGGGGGAACTCAGCCCCAGCATTTT,CASSYSAGGTQPQHF
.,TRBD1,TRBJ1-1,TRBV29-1,TGCAGCGTTGGCGACAGGGGGTTGACTGAAGCTTTCTTT,CSVGDRGLTEAFF
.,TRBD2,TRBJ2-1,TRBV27,TGTGCCAGCAGTAGTTTACTTGGGACTAGCGGGGTTGTAGGCAATGAGCAGTTCTTC,CASSSLLGTSGVVGNEQFF
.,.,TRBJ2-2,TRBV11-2,TGTGCCAGCACCCGCAGCGTTAACACCGGGGAGCTGTTTTTT,CASTRSVNTGELFF
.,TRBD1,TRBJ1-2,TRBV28,TGTGCCAGCAGTATCCGGCGGACAGGGAACTATGGCTACACCTTC,CASSIRRTGNYGYTF
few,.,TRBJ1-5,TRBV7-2,TGTGCCAGCAGCTTCAGGGTTAGCAATCAGCCCCAGCATTTT,CASSFRVSNQPQHF
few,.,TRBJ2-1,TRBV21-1,TGTGCCAGCAGCAAAGAGCGGGGGGACCACAATGAGCAGTTCTTC,CASSKERGDHNEQFF
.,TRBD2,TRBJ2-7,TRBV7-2,TGTGCCAGCAGCTTTTTCTCTAGCGGGGTGGGGGAGCAGTACTTC,CASSFFSSGVGEQYF
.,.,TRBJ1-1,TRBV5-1,TGCGCCAGCAGCAGGGGATCGGGGGGCGACACTGAAGCTTTCTTT,CASSRGSGGDTEAFF
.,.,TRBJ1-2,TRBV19,TGTGCCAGTAGTACCTCGGGGGAAAGAAACTATGGCTACACCTTC,CASSTSGERNYGYTF
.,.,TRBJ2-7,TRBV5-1,TGCGCCAGCAGCTTGGAGCCTAGCTCCTACGAGCAGTACTTC,CASSLEPSSYEQYF
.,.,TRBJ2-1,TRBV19,TGTGCCAGTAGTCAGTCGTCTGTCGAGGGGGATGAGCAGTTCTTC,CASSQSSVEGDEQFF
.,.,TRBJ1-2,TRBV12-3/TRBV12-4,TGTGCCAGCAGGGATTGGAGGCTCGGCTACACCTTC,CASRDWRLGYTF
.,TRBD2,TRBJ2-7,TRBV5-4,TGTGCCAGCACCACTGGCGGGGGAGGGGCCTACGAGCAGTACTTC,CASTTGGGGAYEQYF
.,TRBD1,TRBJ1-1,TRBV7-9,TGTGCCAGCAGCTCGCCGGGACAGAGGTACACTGAAGCTTTCTTT,CASSSPGQRYTEAFF
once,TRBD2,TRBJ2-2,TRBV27,TGTGCCAGCAGTTTTGGCGGGGGGATGCGAGGCACCGGGGAGCTGTTTTTT,CASSFGGGMRGTGELFF
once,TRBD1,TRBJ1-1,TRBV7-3,TGTGCCAGCAGTTTTGAACAGGGGGCAACTGAAGCTTTCTTT,CASSFEQGATEAFF
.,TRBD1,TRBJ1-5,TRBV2,TGTGCCAGCAGGGGACAGCCTAATCAGCCCCAGCATTTT,CASRGQPNQPQHF
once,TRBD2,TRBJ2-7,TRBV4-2,TGTGCCAGCAGCCAAGATCAGTCTAGCGGGGGGGCTCCGTACTTC,CASSQDQSSGGAPYF
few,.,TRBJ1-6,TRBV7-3,TGTGCCAGCAGCTTTGGGGGCAATAATTCACCCCTCCACTTT,CASSFGGNNSPLHF
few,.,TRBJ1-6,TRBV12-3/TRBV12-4,TGTGCCAGCAGTCAGGGAGGCTATTCACCCCTCCACTTT,CASSQGGYSPLHF
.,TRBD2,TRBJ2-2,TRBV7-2,TGTGCCAGCAGCCTAACTAGCGGGGGGCACACCGGGGAGCTGTTTTTT,CASSLTSGGHTGELFF
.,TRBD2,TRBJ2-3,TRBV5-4,TGTGCCAGCAGCTTGCTAGCGGGGGTCACAGATACGCAGTATTTT,CASSLLAGVTDTQYF